Shown below are 4 T cell receptor beta chains from a single sample sequenced in a study of CD8+ T cells in alopecia areata. Extracted RNA was reverse transcribed into cDNA, the sequencing template. The method was immunoSEQ multiplex PCR; TCRdb's version includes in-frame clones alone and lacks a portion of them. The sample presents roughly 260,000 clones, none singletons. Pooled cutaneous lymph node cells were sorted using CD4, CD8alpha, NKG2D, NKG2ACE and other markers. The sequenced sample was CD4+ T cells sorted from a lymph node. These receptor sequences come from a C3H/HeJ mouse with alopecia areata. These mice share the MHC haplotype H2-k.

Note on this clone: The gene names here belong to mouse. The read ends 4 residues before the CDR3 terminus; that terminus is restored from the germline J gene. Other nucleotide sequences from this sample produce the same CDR3. The V gene is TRBV13-2, the J gene TRBJ2-7; 11 positions agree with TRBD2. The CDR3 has 15 amino acids. Per the germline V gene, CDR1 is NNHNN and CDR2 is SYGAGS (reference sequence). The DNA read from the CDR3 is TGTGCCAGCGGTGATTCCGGGACTGGGGGTTAT. Its protein product is CASGDSGTGGY. The full-length CDR3 reads as CASGDSGTGGYEQYF.

There are many counts of this clone. A clone one base away is much larger, so this may be a read error. Germline and genes: mouse. The CDR3 extends 4 residues past the end of the read, so its final part is completed from the germline J gene. This same CDR3 is encoded by further DNA sequences in the sample. The V and J genes are TRBV1 and TRBJ2-7, with 7 bases matching TRBD1. CDR1 is NSQYPW, CDR2 LRSPGD, per germline (reference sequence). The length of the CDR3 is 12 residues. The CDR3 DNA, read in part, is TGCACCTGCAGTGCGGACAGGTAT. Its translation is CTCSADRY. The complete CDR3 sequence is CTCSADRYEQYF. Full variable domain (remainder filled in from reference TRBV1 and TRBJ2-7): VTLLEQNPRWRLVPRGQAVNLRCILKNSQYPWMSWYQQDLQKQLQWLFTLRSPGDKEVKSLPGADYLATRVTDTELRLQVANMSQGRTLYCTCSADRYEQYFGPGTRLTVL.

Details on this clone: Gene names are the mouse ones. The read finishes 4 residues shy of the CDR3 end, and the germline J gene is used to complete it. V gene TRBV1 combines with J gene TRBJ2-3, with 8 bases lining up with TRBD1. V gave up 4 bases and J gave up 1 base; unmatched junction bases: 4. The germline V gene encodes CDR1 NSQYPW and CDR2 LRSPGD (reference sequence). The CDR3 contains 15 residues. Here the CDR3 reads CTCSVPGQGAETLYF. Incomplete CDR3 DNA: TGCACCTGCAGTGTTCCGGGACAGGGTGCAGAA. Full variable domain (remainder filled in from reference TRBV1 and TRBJ2-3): VTLLEQNPRWRLVPRGQAVNLRCILKNSQYPWMSWYQQDLQKQLQWLFTLRSPGDKEVKSLPGADYLATRVTDTELRLQVANMSQGRTLYCTCSVPGQGAETLYFGSGTRLTVL.

This clone showed up just a few times. Gene names are mouse gene names. The read comes to an end 4 residues before the CDR3 does, leaving the germline J gene to fill in the end. The chain has TRBV19 and TRBJ2-7; 11 nucleotides align to TRBD2. The CDR3 contains 15 residues. After removal of 4 bases from V and 2 bases from J, the junction contained 5 bases not matched to a gene. Germline CDR1 reads FNHDT; CDR2 reads SITEND (reference sequence). CDR3 bases read: TGTGCCAGCAGTTCACCGGGACTGGGGGCCTAT. It codes for CASSSPGLGAY. The full CDR3 sequence reads CASSSPGLGAYEQYF.